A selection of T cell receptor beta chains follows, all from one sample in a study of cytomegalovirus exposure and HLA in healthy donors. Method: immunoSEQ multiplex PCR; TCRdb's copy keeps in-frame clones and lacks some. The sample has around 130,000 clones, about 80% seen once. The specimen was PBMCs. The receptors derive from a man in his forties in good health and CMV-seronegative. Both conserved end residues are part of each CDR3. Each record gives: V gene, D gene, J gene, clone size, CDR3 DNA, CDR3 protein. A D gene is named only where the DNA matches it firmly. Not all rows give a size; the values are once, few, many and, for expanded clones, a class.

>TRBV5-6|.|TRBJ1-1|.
TGTGCCAGCAGCCCCACGCCCAAGGGGTCCACTGAAGCTTTCTTT
CASSPTPKGSTEAFF
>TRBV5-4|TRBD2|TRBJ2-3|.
TGTGCCAGCAGTCCCGATAGCGGGAGAGGAATAGATACGCAGTATTTT
CASSPDSGRGIDTQYF
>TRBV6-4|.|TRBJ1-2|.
TGTGCCAGCAGTGAGGGGCCGCGAGCTAACTATGGCTACACCTTC
CASSEGPRANYGYTF
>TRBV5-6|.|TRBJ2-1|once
TGTGCCAGCAGCCCCGGGGACGGGAGAAGCTCCTACAATGAGCAGTTCTTC
CASSPGDGRSSYNEQFF
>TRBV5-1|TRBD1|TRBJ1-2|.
TGCGCCAGCACCTCGGGACAGGGAAATTTTCGTGGCTACACCTTC
CASTSGQGNFRGYTF
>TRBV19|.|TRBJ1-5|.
TGTGCCAGTACTTACGGACACCCTAGCAATCAGCCCCAGCATTTT
CASTYGHPSNQPQHF
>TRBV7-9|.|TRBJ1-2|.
TGTGCCAGCAGCTTAGGCGGAGGACAGTATGGCTACACCTTC
CASSLGGGQYGYTF
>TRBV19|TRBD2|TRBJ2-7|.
TGTGCCAGTAGCAAAGACGGGACTAGCGGTTCCTACGAGCAGTACTTC
CASSKDGTSGSYEQYF
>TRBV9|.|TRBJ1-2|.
TGTGCCAGCAGCGTAGCAGGGTCTAACTATGGCTACACCTTC
CASSVAGSNYGYTF
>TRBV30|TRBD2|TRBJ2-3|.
TGTGCCTGGAGACGAACGGGAGGGCCTGGAGATACGCAGTATTTT
CAWRRTGGPGDTQYF
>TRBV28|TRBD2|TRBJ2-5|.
TGTGCCAGCAGTGGCTGGGGGGCTAGCGGGGCCGCCCAAGAGACCCAGTACTTC
CASSGWGASGAAQETQYF
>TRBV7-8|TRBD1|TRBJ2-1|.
TGTGCCAGCAGCTTCCTGACAGGGAGTCCCTCCTACAATGAGCAGTTCTTC
CASSFLTGSPSYNEQFF
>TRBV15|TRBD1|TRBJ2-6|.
TGTGCCACCAGCAGACAGGGGGCTTCCCACTCTGGGGCCAACGTCCTGACTTTC
CATSRQGASHSGANVLTF
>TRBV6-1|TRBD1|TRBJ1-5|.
TGTGCCAGCACCGCGGGGACAGGGGACAATCAGCCCCAGCATTTT
CASTAGTGDNQPQHF
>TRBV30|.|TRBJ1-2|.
TGTGCCTGGACCCCCGGGCAGGGAAGTTTTGGCTACACCTTC
CAWTPGQGSFGYTF
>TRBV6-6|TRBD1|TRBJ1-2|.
TGTGCCAGCAGGGAAGGGACAGCTCATGGCTACACCTTC
CASREGTAHGYTF
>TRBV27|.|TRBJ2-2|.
TGTGCCAGCAGACGAAGCGGCCCCGGGGAGCTGTTTTTT
CASRRSGPGELFF
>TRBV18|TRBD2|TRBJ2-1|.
TGTGCCAGCTCACCAGCTAGCGGGAGGGAGTGGAATGAGCAGTTCTTC
CASSPASGREWNEQFF
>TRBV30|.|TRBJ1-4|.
TGTGCCTGGAGGGACATTACAACTAATGAAAAACTGTTTTTT
CAWRDITTNEKLFF
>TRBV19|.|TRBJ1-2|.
TGTGCCAGTAGTACGACAGGAACCCTCTATGGCTACACCTTC
CASSTTGTLYGYTF
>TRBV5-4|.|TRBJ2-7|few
TGTGCCAGCAGCCCCCGTTCGGGAGCATCGAGCTCCTACGAGCAGTACTTC
CASSPRSGASSSYEQYF
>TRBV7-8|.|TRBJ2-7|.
TGTGCCAGCAGCTATGGGGCCTCAAGAATAGACGAGCAGTACTTC
CASSYGASRIDEQYF
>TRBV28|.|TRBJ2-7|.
TGTGCCAGCAAGTTGAGCGGTTCCTACGAGCAGTACTTC
CASKLSGSYEQYF
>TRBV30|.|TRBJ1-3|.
TGTGCCTGGAGCAACTCTGGAAACACCATATATTTT
CAWSNSGNTIYF
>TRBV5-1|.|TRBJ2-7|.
TGCGCCAGCAGCTTACAGGGAAGGCAGTACTTC
CASSLQGRQYF
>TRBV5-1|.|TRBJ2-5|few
TGCGCCAGCAGCTTGGCCTCGGCGCAGGAAGAGACCCAGTACTTC
CASSLASAQEETQYF
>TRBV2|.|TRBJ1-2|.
TGTGCCAGCGGGCCTTTTTTGGGGAGTGCTGATGGCTACACCTTC
CASGPFLGSADGYTF
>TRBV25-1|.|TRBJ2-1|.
TGTGCCAGCAGTGATGGGGGGAGCTCCTACAATGAGCAGTTCTTC
CASSDGGSSYNEQFF
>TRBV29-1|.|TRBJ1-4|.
TGCAGCGTGGGCCGGGGTCCGGAAGAAAAACTGTTTTTT
CSVGRGPEEKLFF
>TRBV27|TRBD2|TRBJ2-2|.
TGTGCCAGCAGTTTAGGGGGACTAGCGGGGGACACCGGGGAGCTGTTTTTT
CASSLGGLAGDTGELFF
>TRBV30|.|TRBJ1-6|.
TGTGCCTGGAGTGTACAAGGGAGCTCCTATAATTCACCCCTCCACTTT
CAWSVQGSSYNSPLHF
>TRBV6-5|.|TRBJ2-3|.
TGTGCCAGCAGTAGGAGGGACCGGGCGGTGGATACGCAGTATTTT
CASSRRDRAVDTQYF
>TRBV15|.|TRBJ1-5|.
TGTGCCACCAGCAGAGAGTCAGGGTATAGTGATCAGCCCCAGCATTTT
CATSRESGYSDQPQHF
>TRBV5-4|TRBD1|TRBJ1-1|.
TGTGCCAGCAGCCCAACGCGGACAGGGGTTCACACTGAAGCTTTCTTT
CASSPTRTGVHTEAFF
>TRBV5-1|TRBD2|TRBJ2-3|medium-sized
TGCGCCAGCAGCTCGGGACTAGCGGGGGTAACAGATACGCAGTATTTT
CASSSGLAGVTDTQYF
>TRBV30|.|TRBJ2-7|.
TGTGCCTGGAGTGTAATAGGCAGGGGAAACTCCTACGAGCAGTACTTC
CAWSVIGRGNSYEQYF
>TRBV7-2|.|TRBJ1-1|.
TGTGCCAGCAGCCGCATGGAGGCGGACACTGAAGCTTTCTTT
CASSRMEADTEAFF
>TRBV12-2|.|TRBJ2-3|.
TGTGCAAGTCGCTTAGCCGACAGAACAGATACGCAGTATTTT
CASRLADRTDTQYF
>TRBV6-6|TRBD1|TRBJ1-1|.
TGTGCCAGCACCTACGGGACAGGGAACGGTGAAGCTTTCTTT
CASTYGTGNGEAFF
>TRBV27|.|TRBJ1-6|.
TGTGCCAGCAGTTGGGCAGGCACCTATAATTCACCCCTCCACTTT
CASSWAGTYNSPLHF
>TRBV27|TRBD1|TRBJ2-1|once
TGTGCCAGCAGTTTAAGGGACAGGGGGTACAATGAGCAGTTCTTC
CASSLRDRGYNEQFF
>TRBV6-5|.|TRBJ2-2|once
TGTGCCAGCAGTTACTCGCGCGGGGCGAACACCGGGGAGCTGTTTTTT
CASSYSRGANTGELFF
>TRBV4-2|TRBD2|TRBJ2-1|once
TGTGCCAGCAGCCAAGCAGCGGGGGCCAACAATGAGCAGTTCTTC
CASSQAAGANNEQFF
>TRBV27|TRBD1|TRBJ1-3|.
TGTGCCAGCAGTTTAGGGTTCGACCCCTTCCCCAGGGGGCACACTGGAAACACCATATATTTT
CASSLGFDPFPRGHTGNTIYF
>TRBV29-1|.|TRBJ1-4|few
TGCAGCGTCCTTGACGGGGGAACTAATGAAAAACTGTTTTTT
CSVLDGGTNEKLFF